This T cell receptor beta chain emerged from a study of Graves' ophthalmopathy and Graves' hyperthyroidism (dated by TCRdb to about 2018). For the study in its entirety: Hyperthyroidism was considered stable if no progression to ophthalmopathy occurred within 18 months of follow-up. To tell Graves' ophthalmopathy apart from Graves' hyperthyroidism, and to predict which patients would progress to ophthalmopathy, the study relied on TCR beta repertoire signatures. In total, some 140 blood samples were TCR-sequenced: 40 to 45 ophthalmopathy, roughly 80 hyperthyroidism and some 17 hyperthyroidism-to-ophthalmopathy patients. To explore V-J signatures that separate ophthalmopathy from hyperthyroidism, a discovery set of 100 patients was enrolled, consisting of about 45 with ophthalmopathy and approximately 60 with stable hyperthyroidism. The independent validation cohort included about 19 hyperthyroidism patients plus 17 patients who later progressed from hyperthyroidism to ophthalmopathy. In roughly 6 hyperthyroidism patients, the T-cell repertoire of thyroid tissue was compared with the T-cell repertoire of blood. Following sample collection, hyperthyroidism patients were given methimazole at a starting dose of 30 mg daily, and ophthalmopathy patients were given high-dose intravenous methylprednisolone. Study-wide findings and limitations: Sample size was not predetermined statistically, and investigators were not blinded to group allocation. In validation, the model predicted ophthalmopathy progression with about 71% sensitivity and 72.22% specificity; some 13 predicted patients were CT-confirmed with GO in a median of approximately six months. The 13-signature model separated ophthalmopathy from stable hyperthyroidism with approximately 90% sensitivity and 81.08% specificity in cross-validation, and 80%/75% in the test set. Among expanded thyroid clonotypes with frequency above 0.001, most also showed up in blood, which suggests that blood repertoires may reflect the thyroid immune response.

Its CDR3 holds 17 amino acids, cysteine through phenylalanine. Kept here is only the CDR3 DNA, which spans 51 bases and is read in frame from base 1. Trimmed from V: 5 bases; trimmed from J: 5 bases; junction bases lacking a gene match: 8. The germline V gene specifies ENHRY as CDR1 and SYGVKD as CDR2. For repertoire sequencing, TCR beta CDR3 regions were amplified from RNA transcripts. The first round of RT-PCR was done with HTBI primers and the Qiagen OneStep RT-PCR kit, and was followed by a second round of multiplex PCR, then size selection and purification. Libraries were sequenced on an Illumina HiSeq2000 using paired-end 100 bp reads. Per the original workflow: Reads were processed with SOAPnuke, discarding reads with adapters, uncalled bases, mean Phred below 15, or no exact constant-primer or identifier match. COPE v1.2.5 was used to merge high-quality paired reads. Clonotypes were defined as unique nucleotide sequences and were aligned to IMGT TRB V, D and J references using MiTCR v1.1. The analysis was limited to V-J combinations with a frequency above 0.0001, which together covered about 99% of repertoires. For each V-J combination, a TCR clonal expansion and chaos score was defined as F50 clonal expansion divided by the chaos observed in the TCRdist matrix. Welch's t-statistics and random forest were used to narrow the features down to 10 to 15 V-J combinations, which were then fed into a naive Bayes classifier. The similarity between thyroid and blood repertoires was quantified using the Morisita-Horn index. The public reads were reanalyzed by TCRdb: fastp trimming at Q25, MiXCR alignment, in-frame beta chains only. All rows with the same CDR3 protein become a single entry with the most common DNA and genes. For this entry, the V and J calls and clone size follow TCRdb and not the study's own pipeline. The sample table contains over a million distinct CDR3 sequences; only one count was recorded for 36% of them. Jointly, the top ten make up over 8.5% of the sample.

This clonotype was recorded many times. This receptor's antigen is unknown. Per-base qualities were not stored, and no clone one base away is much larger. The hyperthyroidism patients were 18 to 65 years old and newly diagnosed, with a disease duration of less than 2 months. Patients were excluded if they had other autoimmune diseases, uncontrolled infections, pregnancy or lactation. Clinical symptoms, serum thyroxine, TRAb, thyroid ultrasound and orbital computed tomography formed the basis of the diagnosis. Trizol reagent was used to extract the total RNA, and its quality was then checked on an Agilent 2100 Bioanalyzer.

The sample was peripheral blood or thyroid tissue (not recorded which). This TCR derives from an adult man with Graves' hyperthyroidism. The rearrangement joined TRBV10-3 to TRBJ2-2, with 13 bases aligning to TRBD2. The DNA is as follows: TGTGCCATCAGTTCTTCGACTAGCGGGAGGTTTACCGGGGAGCTGTTTTTT. Its translation is CAISSSTSGRFTGELFF.